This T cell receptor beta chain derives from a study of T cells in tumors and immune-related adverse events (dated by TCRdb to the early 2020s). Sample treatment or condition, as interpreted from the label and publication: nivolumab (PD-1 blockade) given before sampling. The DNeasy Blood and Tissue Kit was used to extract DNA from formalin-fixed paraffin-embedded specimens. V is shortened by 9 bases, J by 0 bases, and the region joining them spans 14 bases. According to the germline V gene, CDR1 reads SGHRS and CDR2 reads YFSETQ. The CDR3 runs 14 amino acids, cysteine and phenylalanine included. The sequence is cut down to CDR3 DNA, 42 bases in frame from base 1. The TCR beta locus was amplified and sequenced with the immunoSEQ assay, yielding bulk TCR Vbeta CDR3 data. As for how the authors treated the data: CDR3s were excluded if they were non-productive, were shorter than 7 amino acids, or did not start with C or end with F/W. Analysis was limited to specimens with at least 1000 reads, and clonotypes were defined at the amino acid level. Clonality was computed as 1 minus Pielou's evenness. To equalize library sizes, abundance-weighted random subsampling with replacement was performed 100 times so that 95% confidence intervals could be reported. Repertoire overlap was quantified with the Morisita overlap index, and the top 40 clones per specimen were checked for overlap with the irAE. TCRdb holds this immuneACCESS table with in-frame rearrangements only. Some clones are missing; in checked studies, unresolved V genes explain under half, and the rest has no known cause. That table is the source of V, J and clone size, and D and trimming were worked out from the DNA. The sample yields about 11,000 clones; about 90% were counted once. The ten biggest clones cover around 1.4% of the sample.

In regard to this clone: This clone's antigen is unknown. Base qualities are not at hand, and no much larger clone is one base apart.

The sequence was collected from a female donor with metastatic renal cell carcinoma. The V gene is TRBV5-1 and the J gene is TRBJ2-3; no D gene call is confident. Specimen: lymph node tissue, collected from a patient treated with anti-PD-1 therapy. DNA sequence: TGCGCCACAAAAGGAGCACCCAGCACAGATACGCAGTATTTT. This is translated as CATKGAPSTDTQYF. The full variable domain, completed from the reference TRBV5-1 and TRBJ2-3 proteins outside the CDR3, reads KAGVTQTPRYLIKTRGQQVTLSCSPISGHRSVSWYQQTPGQGLQFLFEYFSETQRNKGNFPGRFSGRQFSNSRSEMNVSTLELGDSALYLCATKGAPSTDTQYFGPGTRLTVL.